This T cell receptor beta chain is from a study of shared clonotypes between healthy human individuals. Study as a whole: Participating donors consisted of two women and a few men aged 18 to 49.

Study-wide results and caveats: Sequencing depth was a factor that was expected to affect clonotype sharing among donors. A small donor pool kept down the genetic and exposure-history diversity that was represented.

A note on this clone: Its antigen is unidentified.

Libraries were prepared by immunoSEQ multiplex PCR; TCRdb keeps only in-frame clonotypes and omits some of them. The table has 2.3 million or so clones, over 85% seen once. Memory CD4+ cells were the fraction left after CD45RA+ naive selection. Per germline, CDR1 SGHNT and CDR2 YYREEE (reference sequence). The CDR3 runs 16 residues. Trimming removed 0 bases from V and 0 bases from J, with 7 bases in between. Material: naive CD4+ T cells from PBMCs. The subset here: CD45RA+ positively selected. V usage is TRBV5-4 and J usage is TRBJ2-6; D is uncertain. This clonotype was sampled from a man aged 18 to 29 in good health. Some clones in this sample may be carry-over from other donors' samples. In DNA form, the CDR3 reads TGTGCCAGCAGCTTGGCCTTAGTCTCTGGGGCCAACGTCCTGACTTTC. It encodes CASSLALVSGANVLTF.